The present TCR beta chain was sequenced within a study of molecular identifiers for immune sequencing clone quantification. Study-wide points: Clonotypes surpassing 20 RNA copies contained over 99% of effector molecules, versus under 1% in naive cells.

The CDR3 consists of 14 residues. V was trimmed by 4 bases and J by 1 base, leaving 10 bases between them. TCRdb redid the calling of the PCR reads with MiXCR, one entry per CDR3 protein. The sample records around 460,000 distinct CDR3 sequences, about a fifth being singletons. Note on this clonotype: What it binds is unknown.

The gene calls are TRBV12-3 or TRBV12-4 and TRBJ1-1, with TRBD1 as a possible D gene (5 bases). The sequence was obtained from a human donor in good health. Some libraries in this study had Jurkat cell RNA spiked in. Sequenced input: naive CD8+ T cells from blood, with Jurkat cell RNA spiked in. The subset denotes: FACS-sorted CD8+CD4-CCR7+CD45RA+ naive T cells. CDR3 sequence reads: CASSSGLTNTEAFF. CDR3 bases: TGTGCCAGCAGTTCGGGACTTACGAACACTGAAGCTTTCTTT.